These 5 T cell receptor beta chains were sequenced from one sample in a study of OX40 agonist ivuxolimab in advanced cancers. The method was the immunoSEQ multiplex PCR assay. TCRdb took over this immuneACCESS table, retaining in-frame rearrangements with V and J assigned. Such tables are incomplete; in checked studies, under half of the missing clones stem from an unresolved V gene, and the remainder is unexplained. The sample has under 40,000 clones on record, 84% of them singletons. Approximately 2% of the sample is taken by the ten largest. The specimen was CD4+ or CD8+ T cells sorted from blood, collected in a trial of the OX40 agonist ivuxolimab. These receptors all stem from an adult with an advanced solid tumor such as melanoma, head and neck, liver or kidney cancer.

The CDR3 spells CASSILAGERRYF. CDR3 bases: TGTGCCAGTAGTATTTTGGCAGGAGAACGTCGGTACTTC. This chain connects TRBV19 to TRBJ2-7; no reliable D call. Looked up from germline, CDR1 is LNHDA and CDR2 is SQIVND (reference sequence). V gave up 3 bases and J gave up 12 bases, with 18 bases separating them. The CDR3 is 13 amino acids.

This chain connects TRBV7-9 to TRBJ1-4; D is uncertain. The CDR3 extends over 15 amino acids. From germline, CDR1 is SEHNR and CDR2 FQNEAQ (reference sequence). Trimming took off 7 bases at V and 9 bases at J, with 21 bases between the two ends. The CDR3 bases are TGTGCCAGCATCCGTTCGGGCGGCGACCCCCAAAAACTGTTTTTT. Its translation: CASIRSGGDPQKLFF.

V usage is TRBV19 and J usage is TRBJ1-4, with no clear D. Germline V CDR1 and CDR2: LNHDA, SQIVND (reference sequence). The CDR3 runs to 11 residues. Trimming removed 4 bases from V and 7 bases from J, with 4 bases in between. The CDR3 nucleotides read TGTGCCAGTAGTACCCTTGAAAAACTGTTTTTT. Its protein product is CASSTLEKLFF.

The chain carries TRBV7-9 and TRBJ2-4, with 7 bases lining up with TRBD1. With 0 bases clipped from V and 3 bases from J, the junction kept 2 bases outside the gene matches. CDR1 and CDR2 (germline): SEHNR, FQNEAQ (reference sequence). The CDR3 has 15 amino acids. The CDR3 DNA is TGTGCCAGCAGCTTAGCGGCAGGGGGCAAAAACATTCAGTACTTC. Protein sequence: CASSLAAGGKNIQYF.

The chain links TRBV5-1 to TRBJ2-6; possibly TRBD1 for D (5 bases). V lost 4 bases to trimming and J lost 0 bases, with 11 bases between them. This CDR3 is 16 amino acids long. Germline CDR1 SGHRS, CDR2 YFSETQ. Written as DNA, the CDR3 is TGCGCCAGCAGCGTCACAGGATTCTCTGGGGCCAACGTCCTGACTTTC. This translates into CASSVTGFSGANVLTF.